This passage covers 23 T cell receptor beta chains from one sample sequenced in a study of yellow fever vaccine responses in identical twins. TCRdb re-analysed the RT-PCR reads in MiXCR, keeping a single row per CDR3 protein. Counted here are about 4,000 distinct CDR3 sequences, roughly 86% occurring once; the ten biggest clones make up less than 2%. Sequencing was performed on T cells from blood (PBMCs), unsorted or a sorted subset (not recorded which), taken before or after yellow fever vaccination (not recorded which). All receptors derive from a woman between 18 and 30 years old who received the yellow fever vaccine.

The chain couples TRBV5-1 to TRBJ1-1; D unclear. In germline, CDR1 is SGHRS, CDR2 YFSETQ. V lost 2 bases and J lost 1, with 6 bases in between. This CDR3 comprises 13 residues. The CDR3 DNA reads as TGCGCCAGCAGCTTCCCAGAGAACACTGAAGCTTTCTTT. Its protein is CASSFPENTEAFF.

The chain combines TRBV12-3 or TRBV12-4 with TRBJ1-2; 9 nucleotides match TRBD1. V was pared by 7 bases and J by 7 bases, with 10 bases of the junction left unmatched. CDR3 size: 14 residues. This CDR3 reads CASITGGSYGGYTF. CDR3 sequence (DNA): TGTGCCAGCATAACAGGGGGCTCTTACGGTGGCTACACCTTC.

The gene calls are TRBV30 and TRBJ1-2, with 7 bases fitting TRBD1. CDR3 length: 16 amino acids. CDR1 and CDR2 (germline): GTSNPN, SVGIG (reference sequence). Germline trimming cut 5 bases from V and 6 bases from J; bases unmatched to any gene: 18. As DNA, the CDR3 is TGTGCCTGGGGGGGTACGACAGGGAGTTTTTTGGATGGCTACACCTTC. It codes for CAWGGTTGSFLDGYTF.

The chain combines TRBV18 with TRBJ1-1; no definite D call. V was pared by 3 bases and J by 7 bases, with 6 bases between. The CDR3 length is 11 residues. Germline V gene data show CDR1 as KGHSH and CDR2 as LQKENI. This CDR3 reads CASSPQNEAFF. CDR3 nucleotide sequence: TGTGCCAGCTCACCTCAGAATGAAGCTTTCTTT.

The CDR3 DNA is TGCGCCAGCAGCCACGGTAGTTCTAGCGGGAGCCCCAATGAGCAGTTCTTC. Translation: CASSHGSSSGSPNEQFF. This chain uses TRBV4-3 with TRBJ2-1; 10 bases agree with TRBD2. With 3 bases clipped from V and 6 bases from J, the junction kept 11 bases outside the gene matches. The CDR3 covers 17 residues. The V gene's germline CDR1 is LGHNA and CDR2 YSLEER.

The chain is built from TRBV18 and TRBJ2-7, with 8 bases lining up with TRBD1. Germline V gene sequence: CDR1 KGHSH, CDR2 LQKENI. With V trimmed by 3 bases and J by 2 bases, 6 bases remained unmatched. This CDR3 region has 15 residues. CDR3 in DNA: TGTGCCAGCTCACCCGGGACAGGTAGGGCCTACGAGCAGTACTTC. Its translation: CASSPGTGRAYEQYF.

V and J are TRBV2 and TRBJ2-3; 8 nucleotides agree with TRBD2. CDR1 SNHLY and CDR2 FYNNEI come from the germline V gene. The CDR3 sequence is 14 residues long. With 8 bases clipped from V and 5 bases from J, the junction kept 9 bases outside the gene matches. CDR3 region: CASRNSGAVDTQYF. In DNA, the CDR3 is TGTGCCAGCCGAAATAGCGGGGCTGTAGATACGCAGTATTTT.

This chain joins TRBV5-5 and TRBJ1-1, with D tentatively TRBD1 (5 bases). Germline V lookup: CDR1 SGHKS, CDR2 YYEKEE (reference sequence). Deletions cut 4 bases from V and 2 bases from J, with 12 bases between. This CDR3 spans 14 amino acids. The CDR3 DNA follows: TGTGCCAGCAGCGTGGGACGGGGAAACACTGAAGCTTTCTTT. Its translation: CASSVGRGNTEAFF.

This clonotype turned up a few times. This sequence joins TRBV10-1 and TRBJ1-1; no clear D. Germline lookup yields CDR1 WNHNN and CDR2 SYGVQD (reference sequence). The CDR3 is 13 residues long. The ends were cut back, 2 bases at V and 7 bases at J, with 11 bases in the middle. The CDR3 protein is CASSEGQRREAFF. The CDR3 nucleotides read TGCGCCAGCAGTGAGGGTCAGAGGCGTGAAGCTTTCTTT.

The rearrangement joins TRBV29-1 to TRBJ1-1; possibly TRBD1 for D (6 bases). With 5 bases removed from V and 1 base from J, the gap between germline ends came to 8 bases. The CDR3 is 12 amino acids. Germline CDR1 SQVTM, CDR2 ANQGSEA. CDR3 protein: CSVSRGNTEAFF. CDR3 nucleotide sequence: TGCAGCGTTTCCAGGGGGAACACTGAAGCTTTCTTT. The variable domain in full, with the rest retrieved from reference TRBV29-1 and TRBJ1-1, is SAVISQKPSRDICQRGTSLTIQCQVDSQVTMMFWYRQQPGQSLTLIATANQGSEATYESGFVIDKFPISRPNLTFSTLTVSNMSPEDSSIYLCSVSRGNTEAFFGQGTRLTVV.

In the case of this clonotype: The junction differs from germline at one of its ends, possibly a read error. CDR3 sequence reads: CASSQDHWTGNTGGLFF. The DNA for the CDR3 is TGCGCCAGCAGCCAAGATCATTGGACAGGGAACACCGGGGGGCTGTTTTTT. This rearrangement joins TRBV4-3 to TRBJ2-2, with 8 bases matching TRBD1. The CDR3 contains 17 residues. Germline V gene sequence: CDR1 LGHNA, CDR2 YSLEER.

The J gene is TRBJ2-2, the V gene TRBV2; TRBD1 aligns across 10 bases. Losses at the gene ends were 4 bases for V and 7 bases for J; bases not matched to a gene: 3. The CDR3 is 14 residues long. Looked up from germline, CDR1 is SNHLY and CDR2 is FYNNEI. The CDR3, as DNA: TGTGCCAGCAGTGGACAGGGGGCTAACGGGGAGCTGTTTTTT. It is translated as CASSGQGANGELFF.

This clonotype has a handful of counts. The chain uses TRBV23-1 and TRBJ1-5; D call uncertain. TRBV23-1 is known as an ORF, though its function is uncertain. This CDR3 region has 14 residues. The V end was cut by 8 bases, the J end by 4 bases, with 15 bases between. This chain's CDR3 is CASPPREGNQPQHF. CDR3 in DNA: TGCGCCAGCCCCCCAAGAGAAGGGAATCAGCCCCAGCATTTT.

V usage is TRBV11-3 and J usage is TRBJ2-1; D is perhaps TRBD1 or TRBD2 (5 bases each). The CDR3 extends over 15 amino acids. Between the trimmed V and J ends, which lost 3 bases and 8 bases, there was a span of 17 bases. Germline V CDR1 and CDR2: SGHNT, YENEEA. CDR3 nucleotides: TGTGCCAGCAGCTTCTGGGGACGGCCTAACGATGAGCAGTTCTTC. Its protein product is CASSFWGRPNDEQFF.

The V gene is TRBV5-1, the J gene TRBJ2-3; 9 nucleotides line up with TRBD2. Trimming at V came to 0 bases and at J to 0 bases, leaving 2 bases not matched to a gene. The CDR3 totals 16 residues. Germline V gene lookup returns CDR1 SGHRS and CDR2 YFSETQ. The CDR3 loop is CASSLGSGGSTDTQYF. The CDR3 nucleotides are TGCGCCAGCAGCTTGGGTAGCGGGGGCAGCACAGATACGCAGTATTTT.

The gene calls are TRBV7-9 and TRBJ2-7, with D possibly being TRBD2 (5 bases). Germline loops: CDR1 SEHNR, CDR2 FQNEAQ (reference sequence). Trimming removed 1 base at V and 5 bases at J, with 9 bases between. The CDR3 loop spans 13 amino acids. This chain's CDR3 is CASSLDLRDEQYF. CDR3 in DNA: TGTGCCAGCAGCTTAGACTTGCGGGACGAGCAGTACTTC. Full variable domain (remainder filled in from reference TRBV7-9 and TRBJ2-7): DTGVSQNPRHKITKRGQNVTFRCDPISEHNRLYWYRQTLGQGPEFLTYFQNEAQLEKSRLLSDRFSAERPKGSFSTLEIQRTEQGDSAMYLCASSLDLRDEQYFGPGTRLTVT.

V and J are TRBV5-1 and TRBJ2-7; no definite D call. Per the germline V gene, CDR1 is SGHRS and CDR2 is YFSETQ. Between the trimmed V and J ends, which lost 0 bases and 0 bases, there was a span of 4 bases. The CDR3 runs to 13 residues. CDR3 coding DNA: TGCGCCAGCAGCTTGGACGGCTCCTACGAGCAGTACTTC. This translates into CASSLDGSYEQYF.

V usage is TRBV11-1 and J usage is TRBJ2-1; unclear D gene. This CDR3 has 12 residues. V was trimmed by 5 bases and J by 7 bases, leaving 9 bases between them. Germline V lookup: CDR1 SGHAT, CDR2 FQDESV (reference sequence). CDR3 in amino acids: CASSRDGNEQFF. CDR3 DNA: TGTGCCAGCAGCCGTGATGGGAATGAGCAGTTCTTC.

CDR3 region: CSVEDWVLGQGNYEQYF. DNA of the CDR3: TGCAGCGTTGAAGATTGGGTGTTAGGCCAGGGGAACTACGAGCAGTACTTC. The chain carries TRBV29-1 and TRBJ2-7, with D maybe TRBD1 (6 bases). V was pared by 0 bases and J by 3 bases, with 21 bases between. Germline CDR1 is SQVTM and CDR2 is ANQGSEA. The CDR3 extends over 17 amino acids.

The gene calls are TRBV29-1 and TRBJ2-1, with D perhaps TRBD1 (5 bases). Germline CDR1 and CDR2: SQVTM and ANQGSEA. With 5 bases removed from V and 6 bases from J, the gap between germline ends came to 14 bases. The CDR3 has 13 amino acids. The CDR3 DNA follows: TGCAGCGTTTTCCTGGCAGGGCGCAATGAGCAGTTCTTC. Residues: CSVFLAGRNEQFF.

This chain connects TRBV23-1 to TRBJ2-2; D is perhaps TRBD1 (7 bases). TRBV23-1 is an open reading frame, and its role is uncertain. The CDR3 sequence is 15 residues long. Deletions cut 7 bases from V and 5 bases from J, with 17 bases between. Written as DNA, the CDR3 is TGCGCCAGCATCCCCACCAGGGGGGAGACCGGGGAGCTGTTTTTT. It translates to CASIPTRGETGELFF.

This clonotype has more than one count but fewer than ten. This rearrangement joins TRBV4-2 to TRBJ1-2; tentatively, D is TRBD1 (5 bases). The CDR3 sequence is 16 residues long. The V and J ends lost 0 bases and 3 bases respectively, with 14 bases between them. CDR1 and CDR2 (germline): LGHNA, YNFKEQ. CDR3 sequence: CASSQDFGREDYGYTF. The CDR3 region has the DNA TGTGCCAGCAGCCAAGATTTCGGCAGGGAGGACTATGGCTACACCTTC.

This sequence joins TRBV29-1 and TRBJ2-1; no firm D call. V was clipped by 2 bases and J by 2 bases, with 7 bases between them. Germline CDR1 is SQVTM and CDR2 is ANQGSEA. The CDR3 loop spans 13 amino acids. CDR3 sequence (DNA): TGCAGCGTTGAATCTAGGGCCTACAATGAGCAGTTCTTC. Translating it yields CSVESRAYNEQFF.